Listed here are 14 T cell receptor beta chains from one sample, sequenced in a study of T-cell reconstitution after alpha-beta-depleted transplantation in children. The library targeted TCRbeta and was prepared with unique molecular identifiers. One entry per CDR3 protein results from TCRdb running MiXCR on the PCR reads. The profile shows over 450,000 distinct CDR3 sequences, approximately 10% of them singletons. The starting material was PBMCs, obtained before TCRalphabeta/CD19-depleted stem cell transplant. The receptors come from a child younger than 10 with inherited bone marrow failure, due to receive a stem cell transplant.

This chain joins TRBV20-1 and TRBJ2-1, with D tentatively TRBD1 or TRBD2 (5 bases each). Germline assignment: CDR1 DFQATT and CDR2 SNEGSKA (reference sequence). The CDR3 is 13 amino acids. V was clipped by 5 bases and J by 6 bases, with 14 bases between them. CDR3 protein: CSAPHRDANEQFF. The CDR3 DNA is TGCAGTGCTCCCCACCGGGACGCCAATGAGCAGTTCTTC.

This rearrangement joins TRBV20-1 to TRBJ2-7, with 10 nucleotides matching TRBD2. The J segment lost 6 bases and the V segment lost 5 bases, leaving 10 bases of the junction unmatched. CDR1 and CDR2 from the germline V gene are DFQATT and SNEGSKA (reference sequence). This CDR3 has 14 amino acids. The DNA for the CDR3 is TGCAGTGCTCACACCCGACTAGCGGGTGTCGAGCAGTACTTC. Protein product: CSAHTRLAGVEQYF.

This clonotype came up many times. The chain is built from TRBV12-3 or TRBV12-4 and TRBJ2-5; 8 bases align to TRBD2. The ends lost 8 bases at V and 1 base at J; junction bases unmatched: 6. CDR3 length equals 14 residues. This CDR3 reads CASRPTSAQETQYF. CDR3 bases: TGTGCCAGCCGCCCGACTAGCGCCCAAGAGACCCAGTACTTC.

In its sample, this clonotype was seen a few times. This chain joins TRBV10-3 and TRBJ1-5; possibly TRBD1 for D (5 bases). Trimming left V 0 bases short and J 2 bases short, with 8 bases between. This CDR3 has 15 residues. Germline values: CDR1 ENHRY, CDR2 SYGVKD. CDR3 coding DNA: TGTGCCATCAGTGAGTCGGTGGGGGGCAATCAGCCCCAGCATTTT. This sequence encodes CAISESVGGNQPQHF.

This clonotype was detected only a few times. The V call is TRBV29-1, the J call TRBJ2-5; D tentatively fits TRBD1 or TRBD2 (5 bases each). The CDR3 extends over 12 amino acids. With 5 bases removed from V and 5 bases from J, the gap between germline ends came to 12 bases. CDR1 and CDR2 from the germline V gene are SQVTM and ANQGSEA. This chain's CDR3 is CSVTEGTETQYF. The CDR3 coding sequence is TGCAGCGTTACGGAAGGGACGGAGACCCAGTACTTC.

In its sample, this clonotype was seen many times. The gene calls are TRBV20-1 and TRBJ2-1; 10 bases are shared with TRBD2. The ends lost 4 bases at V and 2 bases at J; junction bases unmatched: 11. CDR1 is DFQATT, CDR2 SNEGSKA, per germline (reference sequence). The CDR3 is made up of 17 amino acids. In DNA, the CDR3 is TGCAGTGCTATATCTCGGAGCGGGAGGGTTGCCTACAATGAGCAGTTCTTC. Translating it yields CSAISRSGRVAYNEQFF.

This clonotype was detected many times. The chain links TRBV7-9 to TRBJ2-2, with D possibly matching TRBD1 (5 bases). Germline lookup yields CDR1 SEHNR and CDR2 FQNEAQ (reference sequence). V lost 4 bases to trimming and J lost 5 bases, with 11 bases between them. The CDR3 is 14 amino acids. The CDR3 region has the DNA TGTGCCAGCAGCTGGGGCCTAGGAACCGGGGAGCTGTTTTTT. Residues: CASSWGLGTGELFF. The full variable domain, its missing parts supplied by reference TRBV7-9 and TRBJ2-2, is DTGVSQNPRHKITKRGQNVTFRCDPISEHNRLYWYRQTLGQGPEFLTYFQNEAQLEKSRLLSDRFSAERPKGSFSTLEIQRTEQGDSAMYLCASSWGLGTGELFFGEGSRLTVL.

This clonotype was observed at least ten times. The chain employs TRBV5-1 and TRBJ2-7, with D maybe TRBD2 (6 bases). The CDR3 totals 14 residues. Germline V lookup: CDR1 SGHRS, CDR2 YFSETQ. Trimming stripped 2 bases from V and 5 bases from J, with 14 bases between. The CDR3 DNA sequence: TGCGCCAGCAGCTTTGGAGGGAGTTACGACGAGCAGTACTTC. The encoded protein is CASSFGGSYDEQYF.

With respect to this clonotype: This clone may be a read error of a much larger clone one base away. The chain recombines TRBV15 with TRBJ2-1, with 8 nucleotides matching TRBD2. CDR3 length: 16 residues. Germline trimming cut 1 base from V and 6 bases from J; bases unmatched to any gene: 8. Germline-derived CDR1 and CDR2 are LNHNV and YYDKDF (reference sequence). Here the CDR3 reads CATSRVLSGSFNEQFF. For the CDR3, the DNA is TGTGCCACCAGCAGAGTACTCAGCGGGAGCTTCAATGAGCAGTTCTTC.

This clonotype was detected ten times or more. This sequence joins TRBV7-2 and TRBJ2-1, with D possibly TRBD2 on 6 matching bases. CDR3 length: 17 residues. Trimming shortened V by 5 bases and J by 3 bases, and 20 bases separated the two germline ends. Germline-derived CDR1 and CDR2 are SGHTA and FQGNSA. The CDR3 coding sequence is TGTGCCAGCAGCCTAAGGGACTCCCACCCCTTCTACAATGAGCAGTTCTTC. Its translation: CASSLRDSHPFYNEQFF.

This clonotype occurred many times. The CDR3 reads CSARDQDAFYEQFF. Here the CDR3 DNA reads TGCAGTGCTAGAGATCAAGATGCGTTTTATGAGCAGTTCTTC. The chain recombines TRBV20-1 with TRBJ2-1; no reliable D call. This CDR3 contains 14 residues. Germline V gene sequence: CDR1 DFQATT, CDR2 SNEGSKA (reference sequence). V lost 0 bases, J lost 8 bases, and 14 bases lay in between.

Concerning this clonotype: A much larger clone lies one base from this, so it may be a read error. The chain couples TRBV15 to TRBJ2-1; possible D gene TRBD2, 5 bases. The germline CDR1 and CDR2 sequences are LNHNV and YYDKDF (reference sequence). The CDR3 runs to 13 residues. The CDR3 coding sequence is TGTGCCACCGTTTCTAGCTCCTACAATGAGCAGCTCTTC. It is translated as CATVSSSYNEQLF.

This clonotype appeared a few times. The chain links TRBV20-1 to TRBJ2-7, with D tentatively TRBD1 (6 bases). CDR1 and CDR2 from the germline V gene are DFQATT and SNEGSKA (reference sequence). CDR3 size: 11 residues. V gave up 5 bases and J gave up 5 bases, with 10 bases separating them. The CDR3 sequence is CSAYRDHEQYF. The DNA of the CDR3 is TGCAGTGCTTACAGGGACCACGAGCAGTACTTC.

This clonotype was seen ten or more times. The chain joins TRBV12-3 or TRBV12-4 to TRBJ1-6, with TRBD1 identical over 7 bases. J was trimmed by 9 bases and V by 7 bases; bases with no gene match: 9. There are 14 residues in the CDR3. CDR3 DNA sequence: TGTGCCAGCACCCTGACAGGGATGAGTTCACCCCTCCACTTT. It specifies CASTLTGMSSPLHF.